A single sample is the source of the 22 T cell receptor beta chains below, sequenced in a study of Ad26.COV2.S vaccination and SARS-CoV-2 variants. The treatment was: about 20 received Ad26.COV2.S at low or high dose, single or two shots; about five received placebo; per-sample allocation not given. Vaccine and placebo recipients were sampled on day 63 after the first injection. The repertoire was sequenced with immunoSEQ multiplex PCR; TCRdb's copy has only in-frame clones and lacks some. The table records 380,000 or so clones, 88% of them present only once. The source material was peripheral blood, sampled in a trial of Ad26.COV2.S vaccine versus placebo. These receptors all come from a person aged 18-65 years who received the Ad26.COV2.S COVID-19 vaccine or a placebo.

This chain links TRBV27 with TRBJ2-2, with D tentatively TRBD1 or TRBD2 (6 bases each). This CDR3 comprises 13 residues. From germline, CDR1 is MNHEY and CDR2 SMNVEV (reference sequence). Trimming cost V 2 bases and J 6 bases, with 7 bases left between them. This CDR3 reads CASSLRGAGELFF. CDR3 bases: TGTGCCAGCAGTTTAAGGGGGGCCGGGGAGCTGTTTTTT.

This clone has just a few counts. The gene calls are TRBV5-4 and TRBJ2-1, with D possibly being TRBD2 (7 bases). The CDR3 runs 15 residues. From germline, CDR1 is SGHNT and CDR2 YYREEE (reference sequence). Between the trimmed V and J ends, which lost 3 bases and 5 bases, there was a span of 15 bases. Here the CDR3 DNA reads TGTGCCAGCAGCTACTACCGGGGGGCCAACAATGAGCAGTTCTTC. Amino acids: CASSYYRGANNEQFF.

This chain connects TRBV7-2 to TRBJ2-7; D remains unclear. With 5 bases removed from V and 2 bases from J, the gap between germline ends came to 13 bases. Germline V gene sequence: CDR1 SGHTA, CDR2 FQGNSA. The CDR3 runs 14 residues. DNA for the CDR3: TGTGCCAGCAGCACCTGGACGGAGACCTACGAGCAGTACTTC. Protein product: CASSTWTETYEQYF. Full variable domain (missing parts from reference TRBV7-2 and TRBJ2-7): GAGVSQSPSNKVTEKGKDVELRCDPISGHTALYWYRQSLGQGLEFLIYFQGNSAPDKSGLPSDRFSAERTGGSVSTLTIQRTQQEDSAVYLCASSTWTETYEQYFGPGTRLTVT.

The rearrangement links TRBV19 to TRBJ1-5, with D maybe TRBD1 (5 bases). V was shortened by 7 bases and J by 0 bases, with 13 bases between the two germline ends. Germline V gene data show CDR1 as LNHDA and CDR2 as SQIVND (reference sequence). The CDR3 is 15 amino acids. CDR3 sequence: CASKQDEYSNQPQHF. CDR3 coding DNA: TGTGCCAGTAAACAGGACGAGTATAGCAATCAGCCCCAGCATTTT.

This clone has a single count. V is TRBV5-4 and J is TRBJ2-1; D is undetermined. The length of the CDR3 is 14 residues. Trimming pared 1 base from V and 3 bases from J, leaving 8 bases between. Per the germline V gene, CDR1 is SGHNT and CDR2 is YYREEE (reference sequence). The CDR3 DNA reads TGTGCCAGCAGCTTGAGGCTAGTCTACAATGAGCAGTTCTTC. It translates to CASSLRLVYNEQFF.

The chain has TRBV7-2 and TRBJ1-4; possible D gene TRBD1, 5 bases. CDR1 and CDR2 (germline): SGHTA, FQGNSA. The CDR3 loop spans 18 amino acids. The V and J ends lost 1 base and 0 bases respectively, with 15 bases between them. The CDR3 spells CASSLVGPGVATNEKLFF. CDR3 nucleotides: TGTGCCAGCAGCTTAGTGGGGCCGGGAGTAGCAACTAATGAAAAACTGTTTTTT. The entire variable domain, with the rest obtained from reference TRBV7-2 and TRBJ1-4, is as follows: GAGVSQSPSNKVTEKGKDVELRCDPISGHTALYWYRQSLGQGLEFLIYFQGNSAPDKSGLPSDRFSAERTGGSVSTLTIQRTQQEDSAVYLCASSLVGPGVATNEKLFFGSGTQLSVL.

The gene calls are TRBV5-5 and TRBJ1-5; perhaps TRBD1 as D (5 bases). The CDR3 covers 17 residues. Germline assignment: CDR1 SGHKS and CDR2 YYEKEE (reference sequence). With 5 bases removed from V and 0 bases from J, the gap between germline ends came to 18 bases. CDR3: CASSLGVGEFSNQPQHF. The CDR3 region has the DNA TGTGCCAGCAGTCTAGGGGTGGGGGAATTTAGCAATCAGCCCCAGCATTTT.

This clone was seen only a few times. The genes are TRBV28 and TRBJ2-7; D may be TRBD2 (5 bases). Germline loops: CDR1 MDHEN, CDR2 SYDVKM. V lost 6 bases to trimming and J lost 4 bases, with 16 bases between them. This CDR3 spans 14 amino acids. Here the CDR3 reads CASSLTSSRYEQYF. For the CDR3, the DNA is TGTGCCAGCAGCCTCACTAGTTCGCGGTACGAGCAGTACTTC.

In DNA form, the CDR3 reads TGTGCCAGCTGGGGTTTTCAGGAAACGGGTTTGAGGTCCTACGAGCAGTACTTC. It codes for CASWGFQETGLRSYEQYF. This chain joins TRBV28 and TRBJ2-7; no clear D gene. V lost 8 bases and J 1 base, leaving 27 bases between the germline ends. CDR3 length: 18 amino acids. CDR1 MDHEN and CDR2 SYDVKM come from the germline V gene.

Note on this clone: A read error may be the cause here, since a much bigger clone is one base away. The gene calls are TRBV4-1 and TRBJ2-6; D possibly uses TRBD1 or TRBD2 (5 bases each). CDR3 length equals 16 residues. Germline V CDR1 and CDR2: MGHRA, YSYEKL. The CDR3 spells CASGQVRGTGANVLTF. The CDR3 DNA sequence: TGCGCCAGCGGCCAAGTACGAGGGACCGGGGCCAACGTCCTGACTTTC.

V and J are TRBV4-3 and TRBJ1-1, with 8 bases that match TRBD1. The CDR3 length is 15 residues. V shed 3 bases, J shed 5 bases, and the junction held 8 bases outside the gene matches. Germline V CDR1 and CDR2: LGHNA, YSLEER. This chain's CDR3 is CASSHSYRGETEAFF. CDR3 in DNA: TGCGCCAGCAGCCACTCATACAGGGGGGAGACTGAAGCTTTCTTT.

The V gene is TRBV24-1, the J gene TRBJ2-1; 10 nucleotides match TRBD1. V lost 9 bases, J lost 7 bases, and 8 bases stayed unmatched. This CDR3 comprises 14 residues. Germline CDR1 reads KGHDR; CDR2 reads SFDVKD. CDR3 region: CATGTGALGNEQFF. The CDR3 DNA follows: TGTGCCACCGGGACAGGGGCCCTGGGGAATGAGCAGTTCTTC.

The genes are TRBV7-2 and TRBJ2-7, with 9 bases lining up with TRBD2. CDR3 size: 16 residues. Germline V gene lookup returns CDR1 SGHTA and CDR2 FQGNSA. With V trimmed by 2 bases and J by 4 bases, 9 bases remained unmatched. The CDR3 region has the DNA TGTGCCAGCAGCTTAAGCGACGTAGCGGGGGCGTACGAGCAGTACTTC. Translation gives CASSLSDVAGAYEQYF.

As concerns this clone: The identical CDR3 is also encoded by other nucleotide sequences in the sample. The V and J genes are TRBV3-1 (or the pseudogene TRBV3-2) and TRBJ2-3; a weak D match, TRBD2 (7 bases). Germline values: CDR1 LGHDT, CDR2 YNNKEL (reference sequence). Trimming shortened V by 6 bases and J by 2 bases, and 12 bases separated the two germline ends. The CDR3 spans 14 residues. The CDR3 is CASSPGGPTDTQYF. In DNA form, the CDR3 reads TGTGCCAGCAGTCCCGGGGGGCCCACAGATACGCAGTATTTT.

V and J are TRBV15 and TRBJ1-3; D not resolved. The CDR3 has 15 amino acids. Germline lookup yields CDR1 LNHNV and CDR2 YYDKDF (reference sequence). Trimming cost V 0 bases and J 2 bases, with 8 bases left between them. The CDR3 DNA reads TGTGCCACCAGCAGAGATCGAGGAGCTGGAAACACCATATATTTT. Its protein product is CATSRDRGAGNTIYF.

The chain joins TRBV6-5 to TRBJ1-1; no clear D gene. This CDR3 has 15 residues. Germline V gene sequence: CDR1 MNHEY, CDR2 SVGAGI. Trimming removed 7 bases from V and 3 bases from J, with 18 bases in between. CDR3 sequence reads: CASKMFAVLDTEAFF. The CDR3 nucleotides read TGTGCCAGCAAGATGTTCGCCGTTTTGGACACTGAAGCTTTCTTT.

This clone has only a few counts. The J gene is TRBJ2-1, the V gene TRBV19; D is perhaps TRBD2 (5 bases). CDR1 LNHDA and CDR2 SQIVND come from the germline V gene (reference sequence). The CDR3 loop spans 13 amino acids. V shed 6 bases and J shed 5 bases, with 11 bases lying between them. The CDR3 sequence is CASSPDGNNEQFF. The CDR3 DNA is TGTGCCAGTAGCCCCGACGGGAACAATGAGCAGTTCTTC.

CDR3: CASSYKRAGGYTF. In nucleotides, the CDR3 is TGTGCCAGCAGTTACAAAAGGGCGGGTGGCTACACCTTC. This sequence joins TRBV6-5 and TRBJ1-2, with D unresolved. Trimming removed 2 bases at V and 7 bases at J, with 11 bases between. CDR1 and CDR2 from the germline V gene are MNHEY and SVGAGI. The CDR3 covers 13 residues.

The chain has TRBV13 and TRBJ1-4; a weak D match, TRBD1 (5 bases). V lost 5 bases and J lost 6, with 16 bases in between. This CDR3 comprises 15 residues. Per the germline V gene, CDR1 is PRHDT and CDR2 is FYEKMQ (reference sequence). The CDR3 spells CASSLRGGSDEKLFF. Here the CDR3 DNA reads TGTGCCAGCAGCCTCCGGGGGGGGTCTGATGAAAAACTGTTTTTT. The complete variable domain, with remaining parts taken from reference TRBV13 and TRBJ1-4, reads AAGVIQSPRHLIKEKRETATLKCYPIPRHDTVYWYQQGPGQDPQFLISFYEKMQSDKGSIPDRFSAQQFSDYHSELNMSSLELGDSALYFCASSLRGGSDEKLFFGSGTQLSVL.

This clone was seen once. In nucleotides, the CDR3 is TGCGCCAGCAGTCAAACAGGGGCTGGGGCCAACGTCCTGACTTTC. Translation gives CASSQTGAGANVLTF. The chain links TRBV5-1 to TRBJ2-6; TRBD1 matches at 7 bases. The CDR3 contains 15 residues. V shed 5 bases and J 2 bases; nucleotides not matched to a gene: 4. From germline, CDR1 is SGHRS and CDR2 YFSETQ.

Here the CDR3 DNA reads TGTGCCAGCAGTGTAGTACCCCGAAGCGGGGAGCTGTTTTTT. Protein sequence: CASSVVPRSGELFF. The chain carries TRBV27 and TRBJ2-2; D gene ambiguous. The CDR3 is made up of 14 amino acids. Per the germline V gene, CDR1 is MNHEY and CDR2 is SMNVEV (reference sequence). V was shortened by 5 bases and J by 7 bases, with 14 bases between the two germline ends.

The chain couples TRBV6-2 or TRBV6-3 to TRBJ2-6; TRBD1 aligns across 8 bases. CDR3 length equals 18 residues. V dropped 0 bases and J dropped 0; count of bases not matched to a gene: 4. Germline V gives CDR1 MNHEY, CDR2 SVGEGT. The CDR3 loop reads CASSYSGTGYSGANVLTF. The CDR3 region has the DNA TGTGCCAGCAGTTACTCGGGGACAGGCTACTCTGGGGCCAACGTCCTGACTTTC.